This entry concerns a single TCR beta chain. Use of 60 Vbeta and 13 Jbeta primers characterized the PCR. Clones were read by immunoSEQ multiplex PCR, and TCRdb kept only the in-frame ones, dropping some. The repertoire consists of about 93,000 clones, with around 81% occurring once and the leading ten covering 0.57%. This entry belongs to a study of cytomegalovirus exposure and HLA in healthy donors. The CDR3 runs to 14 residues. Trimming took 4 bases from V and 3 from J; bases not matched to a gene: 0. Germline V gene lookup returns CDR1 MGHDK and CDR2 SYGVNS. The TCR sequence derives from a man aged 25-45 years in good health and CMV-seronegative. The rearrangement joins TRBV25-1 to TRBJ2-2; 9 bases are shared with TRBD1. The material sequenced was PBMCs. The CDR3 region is CASSGQGDTGELFF. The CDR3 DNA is TGTGCCAGCAGTGGACAGGGGGACACCGGGGAGCTGTTTTTT.